In this sample, the clone carrying this TCR beta chain turned up a few times. CDR1 is KGHSH and CDR2 is LQKENI in the germline V gene. Trimming removed 3 bases from V and 5 bases from J, with 11 bases in between. The CDR3 has 14 amino acids. The sample is drawn from a study of blood T cell repertoires in COVID-19. Some clones are missing from TCRdb's copy, which holds only in-frame ones; the method was immunoSEQ multiplex PCR. This table holds about 100,000 clones, roughly 89% found once. The origin of this receptor is a man in his 70s with active or convalescent COVID-19. The chain uses TRBV18 and TRBJ1-5; D remains ambiguous. The material sequenced was peripheral blood. Here the CDR3 reads CASSPQQIDQPQHF. The CDR3 region has the DNA TGTGCCAGCTCACCTCAACAGATAGATCAGCCCCAGCATTTT.